The rows below give T cell receptor beta chains drawn from one sample of a study of response to subunit inactivated influenza vaccine. MiXCR, run by TCRdb on the RT-PCR reads, gives a single entry per CDR3 protein. The table has under 800,000 distinct CDR3 sequences, approximately 13% seen once. The sequences come from PBMCs from blood, collected less than 15 days before vaccination. These receptors all come from a man over 45 who received an inactivated influenza vaccine. Each CDR3 is given with its conserved first and last residue. D genes are given only for firm matches. Rows give clone size only sometimes, using once, few, many, or a class for an expanded clone.

abundance: many
d_gene: -
v_gene: TRBV5-1
len: 14
j_gene: TRBJ1-1
CDR3nt: TGCGCCAGCAGCTTGGACAGCACGAACACTGAAGCTTTCTTT
CDR3aa: CASSLDSTNTEAFF

abundance: many
d_gene: TRBD2
v_gene: TRBV4-2
len: 17
j_gene: TRBJ2-2
CDR3nt: TGTGCCAGCAGCCAAGATTCCCTAGCGGGGGGGTTCGGGGAGCTGTTTTTT
CDR3aa: CASSQDSLAGGFGELFF

abundance: few
d_gene: TRBD2
v_gene: TRBV11-2
len: 19
j_gene: TRBJ2-3
CDR3nt: TGTGCCAGCAGCTACATCCCGGGACTAGCGGGGGCGAACACAGATACGCAGTATTTT
CDR3aa: CASSYIPGLAGANTDTQYF

abundance: few
d_gene: -
v_gene: TRBV27
len: 15
j_gene: TRBJ1-5
CDR3nt: TGTGCCAGCAGATTACAGGGCTATAGCAATCAGCCCCAGCATTTT
CDR3aa: CASRLQGYSNQPQHF

abundance: -
d_gene: TRBD2
v_gene: TRBV20-1
len: 19
j_gene: TRBJ2-1
CDR3nt: TGCAGTGCTAGGACCTCGATCCTAGCGGAAGAGAGCTCCTACAATGAGCAGTTCTTC
CDR3aa: CSARTSILAEESSYNEQFF

abundance: few
d_gene: TRBD2
v_gene: TRBV6-5
len: 15
j_gene: TRBJ2-7
CDR3nt: TGTGCCAGCAGTTACGATCCTAGCGGAGCCTACGAGCAGTACTTC
CDR3aa: CASSYDPSGAYEQYF

abundance: -
d_gene: -
v_gene: TRBV29-1
len: 16
j_gene: TRBJ1-2
CDR3nt: TGCAGCGTTGGCTCAACCAGGGGTAGGGGCGCCTATGGCTACACCTTC
CDR3aa: CSVGSTRGRGAYGYTF

abundance: -
d_gene: -
v_gene: TRBV7-8
len: 15
j_gene: TRBJ2-1
CDR3nt: TGTGCCAGCAGCTTCGGTCGGGGGGCGTACAATGAGCAGTTCTTC
CDR3aa: CASSFGRGAYNEQFF

abundance: many
d_gene: -
v_gene: TRBV30
len: 13
j_gene: TRBJ2-7
CDR3nt: TGTGCCTGGAGTGATAAACTGGCCTACGAGCAGTACTTC
CDR3aa: CAWSDKLAYEQYF

abundance: -
d_gene: -
v_gene: TRBV7-2
len: 15
j_gene: TRBJ1-4
CDR3nt: TGTGCCAGCAGCTTAGGGGGTCCCTCCGGCGAAAAACTGTTTTTT
CDR3aa: CASSLGGPSGEKLFF

abundance: few
d_gene: TRBD1
v_gene: TRBV28
len: 15
j_gene: TRBJ2-7
CDR3nt: TGTGCCAGCAGTCAGGGGGCCCCATGGGCCTACGAGCAGTACTTC
CDR3aa: CASSQGAPWAYEQYF

abundance: few
d_gene: -
v_gene: TRBV5-5
len: 16
j_gene: TRBJ2-3
CDR3nt: TGTGCCAGCAGCTACCGGGACTCCGCGCCGGGAGATACGCAGTATTTT
CDR3aa: CASSYRDSAPGDTQYF

abundance: -
d_gene: TRBD2
v_gene: TRBV4-1
len: 18
j_gene: TRBJ2-5
CDR3nt: TGCGCCAGCAGCCATCTCAGACTAGCGGGGGGTTGGCAAGAGACCCAGTACTTC
CDR3aa: CASSHLRLAGGWQETQYF

abundance: -
d_gene: TRBD2
v_gene: TRBV20-1
len: 16
j_gene: TRBJ2-2
CDR3nt: TGCAGTGCTAGGTCTAGCGGGAGGGCGGTCACCGGGGAGCTGTTTTTT
CDR3aa: CSARSSGRAVTGELFF

abundance: -
d_gene: -
v_gene: TRBV11-2
len: 15
j_gene: TRBJ2-7
CDR3nt: TGTGCCAGCAGCTTAGTGGCTAGAAAAAACTACGAGCAGTACTTC
CDR3aa: CASSLVARKNYEQYF

abundance: -
d_gene: TRBD2
v_gene: TRBV6-1
len: 14
j_gene: TRBJ2-7
CDR3nt: TGTGCCAGCAGTGAACTAGCGGGAGACTACGAGCAGTACTTC
CDR3aa: CASSELAGDYEQYF

abundance: -
d_gene: -
v_gene: TRBV18
len: 14
j_gene: TRBJ2-7
CDR3nt: TGTGCCAGCTCACCCAAGGAGACGACCTACGAGCAGTACTTC
CDR3aa: CASSPKETTYEQYF

abundance: few
d_gene: -
v_gene: TRBV3-1
len: 12
j_gene: TRBJ2-5
CDR3nt: TGTGCCAGCAGCCAACGGGCAGAGACCCAGTACTTC
CDR3aa: CASSQRAETQYF

abundance: -
d_gene: -
v_gene: TRBV7-2
len: 15
j_gene: TRBJ2-7
CDR3nt: TGTGCCAGCAGCCCCGGTTCGGCAGCAACCTACGAGCAGTACTTC
CDR3aa: CASSPGSAATYEQYF

abundance: -
d_gene: -
v_gene: TRBV7-2
len: 13
j_gene: TRBJ2-7
CDR3nt: TGTGCCAGCAGCAAAAGCGGAACCTACGAGCAGTACTTC
CDR3aa: CASSKSGTYEQYF

abundance: many
d_gene: -
v_gene: TRBV29-1
len: 10
j_gene: TRBJ2-3
CDR3nt: TGCAGCGCCCAAGGAGATACGCAGTATTTT
CDR3aa: CSAQGDTQYF

abundance: -
d_gene: TRBD2
v_gene: TRBV27
len: 15
j_gene: TRBJ2-7
CDR3nt: TGTGCCAGCAGTTATGTGAGCGGGGGGTCCTACGAGCAGTACTTC
CDR3aa: CASSYVSGGSYEQYF

abundance: -
d_gene: -
v_gene: TRBV6-5
len: 16
j_gene: TRBJ2-1
CDR3nt: TGTGCCAGCAGTTACCCGCGCGACGGAATGTGGAATGAGCAGTTCTTC
CDR3aa: CASSYPRDGMWNEQFF

abundance: many
d_gene: -
v_gene: TRBV12-3/TRBV12-4
len: 13
j_gene: TRBJ1-1
CDR3nt: TGTGCCAGCAGCCGCGCCATCAACACTGAAGCTTTCTTT
CDR3aa: CASSRAINTEAFF

abundance: few
d_gene: TRBD2
v_gene: TRBV11-1
len: 19
j_gene: TRBJ2-2
CDR3nt: TGTGCCAGCAGCTTTTCAGGGACTAGCGGGAGGATCGGCACCGGGGAGCTGTTTTTT
CDR3aa: CASSFSGTSGRIGTGELFF

abundance: -
d_gene: -
v_gene: TRBV14
len: 16
j_gene: TRBJ1-3
CDR3nt: TGTGCCAGCAGCCAATTGGTTTCCCACTCTGGAAACACCACATATTTT
CDR3aa: CASSQLVSHSGNTTYF

abundance: few
d_gene: TRBD2
v_gene: TRBV6-2/TRBV6-3
len: 17
j_gene: TRBJ2-7
CDR3nt: TGTGCCAGCAGTTCACCTCGACTAGCGGGAGGCACCTACGAGCAGTACTTC
CDR3aa: CASSSPRLAGGTYEQYF

abundance: -
d_gene: -
v_gene: TRBV7-9
len: 10
j_gene: TRBJ2-2
CDR3nt: TGTGCCAGCAGCGGACGGGGGCTGTTTTTT
CDR3aa: CASSGRGLFF

abundance: -
d_gene: -
v_gene: TRBV4-2
len: 16
j_gene: TRBJ2-3
CDR3nt: TGTGCCAGCAGCCAAGATAGGAGCGGACGCACAGATACGCAGTATTTT
CDR3aa: CASSQDRSGRTDTQYF

abundance: few
d_gene: -
v_gene: TRBV12-3/TRBV12-4
len: 15
j_gene: TRBJ2-1
CDR3nt: TGTGCCAGCACCGCCCCCGGGAAACCTATCGATGAGCAGTTCTTC
CDR3aa: CASTAPGKPIDEQFF

abundance: many
d_gene: TRBD1
v_gene: TRBV29-1
len: 14
j_gene: TRBJ2-2
CDR3nt: TGCAGCGTTATAACAGGGGGTAACACCGGGGAGCTGTTTTTT
CDR3aa: CSVITGGNTGELFF

abundance: -
d_gene: TRBD2
v_gene: TRBV20-1
len: 16
j_gene: TRBJ2-1
CDR3nt: TGCAGTGCTAGAGCCTTCAGGACTAGCGGAAACAATGAGCAGTTCTTC
CDR3aa: CSARAFRTSGNNEQFF

abundance: few
d_gene: TRBD1
v_gene: TRBV7-2
len: 17
j_gene: TRBJ2-7
CDR3nt: TGTGCCAGCAGCTTAGCTGACGGGACAGGACTCAATTACGAGCAGTACTTC
CDR3aa: CASSLADGTGLNYEQYF

abundance: many
d_gene: TRBD1
v_gene: TRBV5-1
len: 14
j_gene: TRBJ2-7
CDR3nt: TGTGCCAGCAGCTTGGAGACAGGGGGGTACGAGCAGTACTTC
CDR3aa: CASSLETGGYEQYF

abundance: few
d_gene: TRBD2
v_gene: TRBV12-3/TRBV12-4
len: 14
j_gene: TRBJ2-1
CDR3nt: TGTGCCAGCAGTCTAGCGGGAGACGACAATGAGCAGTTCTTC
CDR3aa: CASSLAGDDNEQFF

abundance: -
d_gene: -
v_gene: TRBV5-6
len: 14
j_gene: TRBJ2-7
CDR3nt: TGTGCCAGCGGCTTCGGGTCGGGAGTTGTCGAGCAGTACTTC
CDR3aa: CASGFGSGVVEQYF

abundance: -
d_gene: -
v_gene: TRBV20-1
len: 15
j_gene: TRBJ1-4
CDR3nt: TGCAGTGCTAGAGTCCCACAGGGCGCTAATGAAAAACTGTTTTTT
CDR3aa: CSARVPQGANEKLFF

abundance: few
d_gene: -
v_gene: TRBV20-1
len: 15
j_gene: TRBJ2-2
CDR3nt: TGCAGTGCTAGAGGAGAGAGCAGAAACACCGGGGAGCTGTTTTTT
CDR3aa: CSARGESRNTGELFF

abundance: many
d_gene: -
v_gene: TRBV6-1
len: 12
j_gene: TRBJ2-7
CDR3nt: TGTGCCGGGTCTACCTTTGGCTACGAGCAGTACTTC
CDR3aa: CAGSTFGYEQYF

abundance: many
d_gene: -
v_gene: TRBV29-1
len: 12
j_gene: TRBJ1-3
CDR3nt: TGCAGCGTTGTGAGCTCTGGAAACACCATATATTTT
CDR3aa: CSVVSSGNTIYF